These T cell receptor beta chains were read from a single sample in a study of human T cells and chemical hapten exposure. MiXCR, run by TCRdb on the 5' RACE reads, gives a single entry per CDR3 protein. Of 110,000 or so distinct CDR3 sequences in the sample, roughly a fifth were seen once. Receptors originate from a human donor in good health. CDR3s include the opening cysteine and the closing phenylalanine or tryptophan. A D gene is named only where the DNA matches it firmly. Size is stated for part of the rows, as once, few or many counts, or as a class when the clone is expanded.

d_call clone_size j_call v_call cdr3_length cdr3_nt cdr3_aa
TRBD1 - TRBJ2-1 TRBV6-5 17 TGTGCCAGCAGTTTCCTAACCGGGACAGGGACCTACAATGAGCAGTTCTTC CASSFLTGTGTYNEQFF
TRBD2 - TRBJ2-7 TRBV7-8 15 TGTGCCAGCAGCCTGACTAGCGGGAGGGCCGACGAGCAGTACTTC CASSLTSGRADEQYF
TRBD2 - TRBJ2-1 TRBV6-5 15 TGTGCCAGCAGTGTAACTAGCGGGAGGAGGAATGAGCAGTTCTTC CASSVTSGRRNEQFF
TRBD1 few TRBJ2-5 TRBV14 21 TGTGCCAGCAGCCAAGTGGTCGGTCAGGGGGTCACCCCAAGGTACCAAGAGACCCAGTACTTC CASSQVVGQGVTPRYQETQYF
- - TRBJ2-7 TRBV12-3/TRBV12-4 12 TGTGCCAGCAGTTTTTTCCGGGACGAGCAGTACTTC CASSFFRDEQYF
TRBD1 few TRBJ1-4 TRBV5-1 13 TGCGCCAGCAGCATGGGGACAGCCGAAAAACTGTTTTTT CASSMGTAEKLFF
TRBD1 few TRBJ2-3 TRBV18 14 TGTGCCAGCTCACCGGACAGGGGGATGGATACGCAGTATTTT CASSPDRGMDTQYF
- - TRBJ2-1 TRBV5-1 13 TGCGTCAGCAGCCCCAATGTTGGGACCCTGACCACCTTC CVSSPNVGTLTTF
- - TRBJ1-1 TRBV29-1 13 TGCAGCGTTGAGGGTGCCTTGAACACTGAAGCTTTCTTT CSVEGALNTEAFF
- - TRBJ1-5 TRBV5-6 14 TGTGCCAGCAGCTTCTGGGGGGGCAATCAGCCCCAGCATTTT CASSFWGGNQPQHF
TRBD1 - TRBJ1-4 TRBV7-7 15 TGTGCTAGCGGCGAAAACAGGGGGGCTTATGAAAAACTGTTTTTT CASGENRGAYEKLFF
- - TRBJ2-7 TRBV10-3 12 TGTGCCATCAGTGAGCCCGTGAGCGAGCAGTACTTC CAISEPVSEQYF
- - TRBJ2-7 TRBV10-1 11 TGCGCCAGCAGTGACGGATGGTGGGAGTACTTC CASSDGWWEYF
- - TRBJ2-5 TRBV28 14 TGTGCCAGCAGTGTTTCAGGAGTCCAAGAGACCCAGTACTTC CASSVSGVQETQYF
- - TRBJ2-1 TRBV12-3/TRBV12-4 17 TGTGCCAGCAGTTCTCCTGACCCGTCCCTTTACACCAATGAGCAGTTCTTC CASSSPDPSLYTNEQFF
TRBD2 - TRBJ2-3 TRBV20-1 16 TGCAGTGCTAGAGATTGGACTAGCGGGAGTGCAGATACGCAGTATTTT CSARDWTSGSADTQYF
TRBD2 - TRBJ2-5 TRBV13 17 TGTGCCAGCTTAAACCGAGGGGTAGCGGGCCGTCGTGAGACCCAGTACTTC CASLNRGVAGRRETQYF
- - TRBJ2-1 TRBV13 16 TGTGCCAGCACCGTGGGCCTATCGAGCTCCTACAATGAGCAGTTCTTC CASTVGLSSSYNEQFF
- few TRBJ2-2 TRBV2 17 TGTGCCAGCAGTGCCCAAGCCGGGACCGTTAACACCGGGGAGCTGTTTTTT CASSAQAGTVNTGELFF
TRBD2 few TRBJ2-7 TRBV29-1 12 TGCAGCGTTGGACTAGCGGGATACGAGCAGTACTTC CSVGLAGYEQYF
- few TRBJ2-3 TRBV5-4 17 TGTGCCAGCAGCCGGCGGACTACTTCCCAACCCGGAGATACGCAGTATTTT CASSRRTTSQPGDTQYF
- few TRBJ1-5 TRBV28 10 TGTGCCAGCAGCCGCTCCGCCCAGCATTTT CASSRSAQHF
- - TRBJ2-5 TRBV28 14 TGTGCCAGCAGTTTATATGCTGCCGCGGAGACCCAGTACTTC CASSLYAAAETQYF
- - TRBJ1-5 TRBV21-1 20 TGTGCCAGCAGCAAAGCTTGGGGAATTGGGAGGGCCATTAGCAATCAGCCCCAGCATTTT CASSKAWGIGRAISNQPQHF
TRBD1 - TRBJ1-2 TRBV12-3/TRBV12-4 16 TGTGCCAGCAGCCCGCTTAAAGGACAGGGGACCATTGGCTACACCTTC CASSPLKGQGTIGYTF
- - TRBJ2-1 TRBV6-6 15 TGTGCCAGCAGCCGATACGACAAGGAATACAATGAGCAGTTCTTC CASSRYDKEYNEQFF
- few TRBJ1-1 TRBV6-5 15 TGTGCCAGCAGTTTCCCCAAAGGGGCGGGGACTGAAGCTTTCTTT CASSFPKGAGTEAFF
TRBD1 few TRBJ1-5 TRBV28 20 TGTGCCAGCAGTTCTATCCCCGGGACAGGGAAAAATCCGATAAATCAGCCCCAGCATTTT CASSSIPGTGKNPINQPQHF
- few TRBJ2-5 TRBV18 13 TGTGCCAGCTCTCAACGACTAGATGAGACCCAGTACTTC CASSQRLDETQYF
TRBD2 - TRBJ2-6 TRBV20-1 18 TGCAGTGCTCCCACTACTAGCGGGAGTTACTCTGGGGCCAACGTCCTGACTTTC CSAPTTSGSYSGANVLTF
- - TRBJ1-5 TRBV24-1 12 TGTGCCACCAGTGATCCCGATCAGCCCCAGCATTTT CATSDPDQPQHF
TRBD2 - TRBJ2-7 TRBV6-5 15 TGTGCCAGCAGTTACTCCGCGGGAGTTAGCAACGAGCAGTACTTC CASSYSAGVSNEQYF